What follows are 27 T cell receptor beta chains derived from one specimen sequenced in a study of control samples from healthy donors and cancer patients. Data came from immunoSEQ multiplex PCR; TCRdb stores just in-frame clones and leaves some out. The sample has tens of thousands of clones, 70% to 85% seen once. Material for sequencing was PBMCs. These receptors were collected from a man between 60 and 75 years old with head and neck cancer.

The chain combines TRBV19 with TRBJ1-2; D is possibly TRBD1 (5 bases). Germline V lookup: CDR1 LNHDA, CDR2 SQIVND (reference sequence). V was shortened by 5 bases and J by 2 bases, with 15 bases between the two germline ends. This CDR3 is 15 amino acids long. The CDR3 loop is CASSPHVGGNYGYTF. The CDR3, as DNA: TGTGCCAGTAGTCCCCACGTGGGGGGGAACTATGGCTACACCTTC.

The chain employs TRBV5-1 and TRBJ1-1; D is perhaps TRBD1 (5 bases). The CDR3 covers 15 residues. V was trimmed by 0 bases and J by 1 base, leaving 10 bases between them. The germline gives CDR1 SGHRS, CDR2 YFSETQ. DNA of the CDR3: TGCGCCAGCAGCTTGGCCCTTCAGGGGAACACTGAAGCTTTCTTT. This gives the protein CASSLALQGNTEAFF.

This clone came up a few times. The same CDR3 is also encoded by other DNA sequences in this sample. The rearrangement uses TRBV19 and TRBJ2-5; weak D call: TRBD1 (5 bases). The V gene lost 9 bases and the J gene lost 5 bases, with 13 bases spanning the gap. Per the germline V gene, CDR1 is LNHDA and CDR2 is SQIVND (reference sequence). The CDR3 sequence is 12 residues long. Here the CDR3 reads CASRQSGETQYF. CDR3 DNA sequence: TGTGCCAGCAGACAGTCCGGGGAGACCCAGTACTTC. The variable domain in full, completed from reference TRBV19 and TRBJ2-5, reads DGGITQSPKYLFRKEGQNVTLSCEQNLNHDAMYWYRQDPGQGLRLIYYSQIVNDFQKGDIAEGYSVSREKKESFPLTVTSAQKNPTAFYLCASRQSGETQYFGPGTRLLVL.

This chain links TRBV10-3 with TRBJ2-7; 7 positions match TRBD2. Looked up from germline, CDR1 is ENHRY and CDR2 is SYGVKD. Germline trimming cut 3 bases from V and 6 bases from J; bases unmatched to any gene: 5. The CDR3 loop spans 13 amino acids. The DNA of the CDR3 is TGTGCCATCAGTGACGGCGGGAGCCTCGAGCAGTACTTC. Protein: CAISDGGSLEQYF.

The J gene is TRBJ2-4, the V gene TRBV6-2 or TRBV6-3; unclear D gene. The length of the CDR3 is 13 residues. V was cut by 2 bases and J by 6 bases, with 8 bases left in between. CDR1 is MNHEY and CDR2 is SVGEGT in the germline V gene. Written as DNA, the CDR3 is TGTGCCAGCAGTTACACAAGGCTAAACATTCAGTACTTC. This encodes CASSYTRLNIQYF.

This clone has just a few counts. The rearrangement links TRBV7-2 to TRBJ2-1, with 7 nucleotides matching TRBD2. Germline-derived CDR1 and CDR2 are SGHTA and FQGNSA. Trimming took 5 bases from V and 7 from J; bases not matched to a gene: 11. The CDR3 sequence is 15 residues long. CDR3 nucleotides: TGTGCCAGCAGCCTCGAGACTAGCCGGCCGAATGAGCAGTTCTTC. It encodes CASSLETSRPNEQFF.

The genes are TRBV27 and TRBJ1-2; the D is unclear. The CDR3 length is 13 residues. V was cut by 2 bases and J by 4 bases, with 8 bases left in between. The germline CDR1 and CDR2 sequences are MNHEY and SMNVEV (reference sequence). CDR3 in DNA: TGTGCCAGCAGTTTAGCCTCCACCTATGGCTACACCTTC. Its protein product is CASSLASTYGYTF.

The J gene is TRBJ2-7, the V gene TRBV28; D is ambiguous. This CDR3 has 11 amino acids. Trimming pared 7 bases from V and 3 bases from J, leaving 7 bases between. Germline values: CDR1 MDHEN, CDR2 SYDVKM. The chain's CDR3 is CASNRYYEQYF. The CDR3 DNA is TGTGCCAGCAATAGATACTACGAGCAGTACTTC.

This sequence joins TRBV5-6 and TRBJ2-7, with 9 bases lining up with TRBD1. The CDR3 runs to 16 residues. V trimming: 3 bases; J trimming: 2 bases; junction bases outside the gene matches: 9. Germline V gives CDR1 SGHDT, CDR2 YYEEEE. CDR3 nucleotide sequence: TGTGCCAGCAGCTCCCAACCCGGGACAGGGCCCTACGAGCAGTACTTC. This codes for CASSSQPGTGPYEQYF.

The J gene is TRBJ2-1, the V gene TRBV11-1; D is possibly TRBD2 (6 bases). This CDR3 is built from 14 residues. CDR1 and CDR2 (germline): SGHAT, FQDESV (reference sequence). V was clipped by 5 bases and J by 7 bases, with 15 bases between them. The CDR3 region has the DNA TGTGCCAGCAGCCCTGCGGGAAATAAAAATGAGCAGTTCTTC. It encodes CASSPAGNKNEQFF.

This chain joins TRBV11-2 and TRBJ2-5; D not resolved. The CDR3 is 13 amino acids. V lost 5 bases to trimming and J lost 0 bases, with 7 bases between them. Germline CDR1 SGHAT, CDR2 FQNNGV. The CDR3 sequence: CASSPGYQETQYF. CDR3 in DNA: TGTGCCAGCAGCCCAGGTTACCAAGAGACCCAGTACTTC.

The chain carries TRBV10-3 and TRBJ2-5; 13 positions agree with TRBD2. Looked up from germline, CDR1 is ENHRY and CDR2 is SYGVKD. The CDR3 is made up of 17 amino acids. V shed 0 bases, J shed 5 bases, and the junction held 6 bases outside the gene matches. CDR3 residues: CAISESYGLAGVETQYF. The CDR3, as DNA: TGTGCCATCAGTGAGTCCTATGGACTAGCGGGAGTTGAGACCCAGTACTTC.

The chain combines TRBV25-1 with TRBJ2-3, with D unclear. Germline CDR1 MGHDK, CDR2 SYGVNS. The CDR3 is 11 residues long. V was trimmed by 3 bases and J by 12 bases, leaving 10 bases between them. DNA of the CDR3: TGTGCCAGCAGTGATAGGTGGGATCAGTATTTT. It specifies CASSDRWDQYF.

This clone was observed a handful of times. V and J are TRBV6-6 and TRBJ2-3; D call uncertain. V lost 6 bases and J lost 0, with 10 bases in between. The CDR3 is made up of 14 amino acids. CDR1 MNHNY and CDR2 SVGAGI come from the germline V gene (reference sequence). CDR3 DNA sequence: TGTGCCAGCAGAATCGATGGTAGCACAGATACGCAGTATTTT. Translating gives CASRIDGSTDTQYF.

The rearrangement links TRBV9 to TRBJ2-5, with 7 positions matching TRBD2. J gave up 0 bases and V 3 bases, and 8 bases lay outside the gene matches. The CDR3 contains 16 residues. Germline assignment: CDR1 SGDLS and CDR2 YYNGEE. CDR3 DNA sequence: TGTGCCAGCAGCGCGGGCCTAGCGGCGTACCAAGAGACCCAGTACTTC. It yields the protein CASSAGLAAYQETQYF.

The rearrangement joins TRBV5-1 to TRBJ2-2; TRBD1 matches at 10 bases. Trimming took 5 bases from V and 4 from J; bases not matched to a gene: 5. Germline V gives CDR1 SGHRS, CDR2 YFSETQ. The length of the CDR3 is 15 residues. The CDR3 loop is CASRRDRGGTGELFF. CDR3 in DNA: TGCGCCAGCAGAAGGGACAGGGGCGGCACCGGGGAGCTGTTTTTT.

V is TRBV30 and J is TRBJ1-1; D gene uncertain. V gave up 2 bases and J gave up 3 bases, with 7 bases separating them. The CDR3 runs to 12 residues. Germline loops: CDR1 GTSNPN, CDR2 SVGIG (reference sequence). The CDR3 is CAWSRGYTEAFF. The CDR3 DNA reads as TGTGCCTGGAGTCGCGGATACACTGAAGCTTTCTTT.

The chain recombines TRBV18 with TRBJ1-5, with D unresolved. Germline V lookup: CDR1 KGHSH, CDR2 LQKENI. V lost 5 bases, J lost 0 bases, and 11 bases lay in between. The CDR3 sequence is 15 residues long. The DNA for the CDR3 is TGTGCCAGCTCATCGACACCCTATAGCAATCAGCCCCAGCATTTT. Encoded protein: CASSSTPYSNQPQHF.

This rearrangement joins TRBV24-1 to TRBJ1-2; D ambiguous. This CDR3 is built from 14 residues. The germline gives CDR1 KGHDR, CDR2 SFDVKD. V dropped 3 bases and J dropped 4 bases, with 11 bases sitting between them. The CDR3, as DNA: TGTGCCACCAGTGATAGTCGTCGCGGCTATGGCTACACCTTC. This codes for CATSDSRRGYGYTF.

The chain links TRBV4-3 to TRBJ2-3, with a tentative D call TRBD2 (6 bases). Trimming removed 0 bases at V and 3 bases at J, with 19 bases between. CDR1 LGHNA and CDR2 YSLEER come from the germline V gene. This CDR3 contains 18 residues. The DNA of the CDR3 is TGCGCCAGCAGCCAAGAATTAGCGGCGGGAACACGGACAGATACGCAGTATTTT. Residues: CASSQELAAGTRTDTQYF.

The rearrangement joins TRBV19 to TRBJ1-5; no clear D gene. Germline CDR1 LNHDA, CDR2 SQIVND (reference sequence). CDR3 length: 15 residues. Trimming cost V 7 bases and J 4 bases, with 17 bases left between them. CDR3 DNA sequence: TGTGCCAGTACTTTGACCAGATCCCTTAATCAGCCCCAGCATTTT. Translation gives CASTLTRSLNQPQHF.

The J gene is TRBJ2-1, the V gene TRBV14; no definite D call. The germline V and J ends were trimmed by 4 bases and 13 bases, with 17 bases remaining between them. CDR1 and CDR2 from the germline V gene are SGHDN and FVKESK. This CDR3 is built from 13 residues. For the CDR3, the DNA is TGTGCCAGCAGCCGCCAAGAGGTAGGCGCCCAGTTCTTC. Translation: CASSRQEVGAQFF.

The gene calls are TRBV27 and TRBJ1-5, with 8 bases aligning to TRBD1. The CDR3 has 13 residues. Trimming at V came to 4 bases and at J to 4 bases, leaving 0 bases not matched to a gene. In germline, CDR1 is MNHEY, CDR2 SMNVEV (reference sequence). The CDR3 DNA is TGTGCCAGCAGTTGGACAGGGAATCAGCCCCAGCATTTT. Encoded protein: CASSWTGNQPQHF.

This sequence joins TRBV5-6 and TRBJ2-7, with 9 bases aligning to TRBD2. Germline trimming cut 4 bases from V and 3 bases from J; bases unmatched to any gene: 11. The CDR3 extends over 16 amino acids. Germline V gives CDR1 SGHDT, CDR2 YYEEEE. The CDR3, as DNA: TGTGCCAGCAGCCAAATAATAGCGGGAGAAATCTACGAGCAGTACTTC. Its protein is CASSQIIAGEIYEQYF.

This rearrangement joins TRBV9 to TRBJ2-1; no firm D call. The CDR3 sequence is 14 residues long. Germline CDR1 is SGDLS and CDR2 is YYNGEE. V lost 3 bases and J 8 bases, leaving 15 bases between the germline ends. CDR3 DNA sequence: TGTGCCAGCAGCGAACACTTTTCGACGGATGAGCAGTTCTTC. Translated: CASSEHFSTDEQFF.

The J gene is TRBJ2-2, the V gene TRBV19, with D tentatively TRBD1 (5 bases). From germline, CDR1 is LNHDA and CDR2 SQIVND (reference sequence). Deletions cut 4 bases from V and 6 bases from J, with 12 bases between. The CDR3 totals 14 residues. CDR3: CASSTAGSSGELFF. CDR3 sequence (DNA): TGTGCCAGTAGTACGGCAGGGTCATCCGGGGAGCTGTTTTTT.

This CDR3 is CASSYRQGRTAEAFF. The CDR3 coding sequence is TGTGCCAGCAGTTACCGGCAGGGACGGACGGCTGAAGCTTTCTTT. V is TRBV6-2 or TRBV6-3 and J is TRBJ1-1, with D perhaps TRBD1 (5 bases). Trimming pared 2 bases from V and 6 bases from J, leaving 16 bases between. The CDR3 is 15 amino acids. The germline V gene has CDR1 MNHEY and CDR2 SVGEGT.